The rows below give T cell receptor beta chains drawn from one sample of a study of blood T cell repertoires in COVID-19. Assay: immunoSEQ multiplex PCR; the TCRdb copy retains only in-frame clones and omits some. This sample yields 350,000 to 400,000 clones, of which roughly 91% are seen a single time; 0.9% to 1.5% belongs to the top ten. Sequences were obtained from PBMCs or T cells enriched from blood (not recorded which). These receptors were taken from a woman under 30 who had recovered from COVID-19. Each CDR3 is given with its conserved first and last residue. A D gene is named only where the DNA matches it firmly.

>TRBV3-1/TRBV3-2|TRBD1
CASSLSGTEFYGYTF
>TRBV4-2|NA
CASSQDRGGYEQYF
>TRBV18|TRBD1
CASSPMDRVANGYTF
>TRBV19|NA
CASSLRGEGSYEQYF
>TRBV7-9|NA
CASSPHGKGNEKLFF
>TRBV10-2|TRBD1
CASRGQGSGNTIYF
>TRBV7-9|NA
CASSLGGTYEQYF
>TRBV28|NA
CASSGPRHGYTF
>TRBV28|NA
CASTNLPGLGGYTF
>TRBV7-2|TRBD1
CASTPQGAGGRDEKLFF
>TRBV10-1|NA
CASSESQGRNTIYF